This entry is about one T cell receptor beta chain. Its antigen is not known. This sample is drawn from a study of T cells in Graves' hyperthyroidism and ophthalmopathy. The wider study: Sampling of peripheral blood happened at initial diagnosis, prior to any treatment. Study-wide points: The model foresaw ophthalmopathy a median about 6.5 months prior to onset. Blood held most thyroid clonotypes expanded above 0.001 frequency.

The CDR3 sequence is 14 residues long. Germline V gene sequence: CDR1 MRHNA, CDR2 SNTAGT. V was pared by 4 bases and J by 9 bases, with 16 bases between. There were TCR beta CDR3 regions amplified from RNA transcripts. The TCR CDR3 first-round RT-PCR relied on the HTBI primer set. Each CDR3 protein is one row after TCRdb ran MiXCR on the multiplex PCR reads. The data hold about 610,000 distinct CDR3 sequences, with roughly a sixth observed a single time. The V and J genes are TRBV6-4 and TRBJ2-1; the D gene is possibly TRBD1 (6 bases). Specimen: blood. The sequence was collected from a woman aged 40 to 55 with Graves' ophthalmopathy. The CDR3 DNA reads TGTGCCAGCAGTGCCACCGGGACAACAGGTGAGCAGTTCTTC. As protein: CASSATGTTGEQFF.